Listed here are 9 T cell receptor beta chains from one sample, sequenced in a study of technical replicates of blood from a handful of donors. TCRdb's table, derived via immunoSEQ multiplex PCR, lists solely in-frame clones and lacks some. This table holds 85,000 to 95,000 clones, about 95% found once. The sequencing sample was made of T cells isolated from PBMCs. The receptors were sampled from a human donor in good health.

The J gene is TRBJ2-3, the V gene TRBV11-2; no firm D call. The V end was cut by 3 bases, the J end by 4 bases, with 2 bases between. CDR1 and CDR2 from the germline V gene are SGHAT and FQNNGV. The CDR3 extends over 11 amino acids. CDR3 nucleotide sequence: TGTGCCAGCAGCTTCGCAGATACGCAGTATTTT. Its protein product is CASSFADTQYF.

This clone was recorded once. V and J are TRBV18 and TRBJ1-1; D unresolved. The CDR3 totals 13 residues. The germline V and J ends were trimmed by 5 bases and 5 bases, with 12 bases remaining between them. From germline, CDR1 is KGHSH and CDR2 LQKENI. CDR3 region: CASSRGEKTEAFF. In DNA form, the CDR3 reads TGTGCCAGCTCAAGAGGTGAGAAGACTGAAGCTTTCTTT.

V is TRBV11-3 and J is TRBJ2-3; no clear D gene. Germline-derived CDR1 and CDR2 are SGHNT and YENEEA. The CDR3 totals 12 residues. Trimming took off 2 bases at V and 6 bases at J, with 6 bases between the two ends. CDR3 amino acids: CASSLLGDTQYF. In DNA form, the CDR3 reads TGTGCCAGCAGCTTACTAGGCGATACGCAGTATTTT.

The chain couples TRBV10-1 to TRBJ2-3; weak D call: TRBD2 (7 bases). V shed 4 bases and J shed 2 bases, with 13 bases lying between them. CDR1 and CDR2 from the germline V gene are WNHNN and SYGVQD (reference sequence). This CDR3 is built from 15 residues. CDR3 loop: CASSAGGGLTDTQYF. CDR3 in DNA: TGCGCCAGCAGTGCTGGGGGGGGGCTCACAGATACGCAGTATTTT.

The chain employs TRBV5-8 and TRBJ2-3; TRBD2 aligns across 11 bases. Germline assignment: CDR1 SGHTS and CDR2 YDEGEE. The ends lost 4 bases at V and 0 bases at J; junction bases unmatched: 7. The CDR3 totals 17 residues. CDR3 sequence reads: CASSSGTSGSSTDTQYF. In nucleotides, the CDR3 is TGTGCCAGCAGCAGTGGGACTAGCGGTTCTAGCACAGATACGCAGTATTTT.

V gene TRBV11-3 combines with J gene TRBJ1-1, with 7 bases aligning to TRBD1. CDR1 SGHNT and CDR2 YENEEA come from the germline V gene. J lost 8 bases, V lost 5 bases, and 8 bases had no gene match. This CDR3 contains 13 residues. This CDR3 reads CASSPARQGEAFF. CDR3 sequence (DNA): TGTGCCAGCAGCCCAGCTCGACAGGGAGAAGCTTTCTTT.

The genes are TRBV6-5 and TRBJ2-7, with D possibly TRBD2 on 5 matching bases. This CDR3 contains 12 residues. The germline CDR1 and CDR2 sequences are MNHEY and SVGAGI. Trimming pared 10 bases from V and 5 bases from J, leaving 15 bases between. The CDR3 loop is CATLGSFHEQYF. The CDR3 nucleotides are TGTGCCACCCTAGGGAGTTTCCACGAGCAGTACTTC.

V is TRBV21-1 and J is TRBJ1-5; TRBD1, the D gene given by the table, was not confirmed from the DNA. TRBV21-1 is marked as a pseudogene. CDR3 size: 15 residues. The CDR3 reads CASSSNGQGGQPQHF. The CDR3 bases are TGTGCCAGCAGCAGTAATGGACAGGGAGGTCAGCCCCAGCATTTT.

The CDR3 spells CASSQGAGGLETQYF. CDR3 nucleotide sequence: TGTGCCAGCAGCCAAGGGGCGGGAGGGCTTGAGACCCAGTACTTC. The chain combines TRBV4-2 with TRBJ2-5, with 9 positions matching TRBD2. CDR3 size: 15 residues. Trimming cost V 1 base and J 5 bases; bases outside gene matches: 5. The germline CDR1 and CDR2 sequences are LGHNA and YNFKEQ.